One sample yielded the 6 T cell receptor beta chains listed below, sequenced in a study of T cells in Graves' hyperthyroidism and ophthalmopathy. From RNA transcripts, TCR beta CDR3 regions were amplified. First-round RT-PCR targeting the TCR CDR3 was performed with the HTBI primer set. TCRdb reprocessed the multiplex PCR reads with MiXCR, giving one entry per CDR3 protein. The table includes 400,000 or so distinct CDR3 sequences, around 13% detected once. The sequenced material came from blood. These receptors originate from a woman aged 25 to 45 with Graves' ophthalmopathy.

This clonotype was observed a few times. The CDR3 nucleotides read TGTGCCAGCAGGTATCGGGGGTCTGATACGCAGTATTTT. Translated: CASRYRGSDTQYF. The genes are TRBV28 and TRBJ2-3; D might be TRBD2 (6 bases). Germline CDR1 and CDR2: MDHEN and SYDVKM. CDR3 length: 13 residues. The V gene lost 6 bases and the J gene lost 6 bases, with 13 bases spanning the gap. Variable domain in full (rest from reference TRBV28 and TRBJ2-3): DVKVTQSSRYLVKRTGEKVFLECVQDMDHENMFWYRQDPGLGLRLIYFSYDVKMKEKGDIPEGYSVSREKKERFSLILESASTNQTSMYLCASRYRGSDTQYFGPGTRLTVL.

The chain is built from TRBV12-3 or TRBV12-4 and TRBJ2-3, with 11 bases aligning to TRBD2. This CDR3 is built from 17 residues. The V segment lost 1 base and the J segment 2 bases; nucleotides outside the gene matches: 5. Here the CDR3 reads CASSLVTSGVLTDTQYF. The CDR3 DNA reads as TGTGCCAGCAGTTTAGTGACTAGCGGGGTGCTCACAGATACGCAGTATTTT.

This clonotype was picked up many times. V usage is TRBV11-2 and J usage is TRBJ2-2; D perhaps matches TRBD2 (6 bases). Germline V gene lookup returns CDR1 SGHAT and CDR2 FQNNGV. V was clipped by 3 bases and J by 6 bases, with 11 bases between them. This CDR3 is 14 amino acids long. The CDR3 DNA sequence: TGTGCCAGCAGCTTGACCGGGGGACCCGGGGAGCTGTTTTTT. It specifies CASSLTGGPGELFF.

This clonotype was observed a few times. The CDR3 region has the DNA TGTGCCAGCTCCTACGCTACAGGGAATAATGAAAAACTGTTTTTT. The encoded protein is CASSYATGNNEKLFF. The V call is TRBV18, the J call TRBJ1-4; D might be TRBD1 (6 bases). This CDR3 is built from 15 residues. Germline-derived CDR1 and CDR2 are KGHSH and LQKENI. The V and J ends lost 6 bases and 4 bases respectively, with 15 bases between them.

A few counts support this clonotype. This chain links TRBV15 with TRBJ2-7; perhaps D is TRBD1 or TRBD2 (5 bases each). Trimming stripped 0 bases from V and 9 bases from J, with 18 bases between. Germline V gene lookup returns CDR1 LNHNV and CDR2 YYDKDF (reference sequence). The CDR3 runs to 15 residues. The CDR3 is CATSRDRAGALSQYF. CDR3 DNA: TGTGCCACCAGCAGAGATCGGGCCGGGGCTTTATCGCAGTACTTC. Supplemented by reference TRBV15 and TRBJ2-7, the full variable domain reads DAMVIQNPRYQVTQFGKPVTLSCSQTLNHNVMYWYQQKSSQAPKLLFHYYDKDFNNEADTPDNFQSRRPNTSFCFLDIRSPGLGDTAMYLCATSRDRAGALSQYFGPGTRLTVT.

This clonotype was seen repeatedly, ten times or more. The chain employs TRBV20-1 and TRBJ1-2; TRBD1 matches at 8 bases. The CDR3 is 14 residues long. Germline CDR1 is DFQATT and CDR2 is SNEGSKA (reference sequence). V lost 6 bases and J lost 1; bases outside the gene matches: 7. CDR3: CSASTGERNYGYTF. In DNA form, the CDR3 reads TGCAGTGCATCGACAGGGGAGCGTAACTATGGCTACACCTTC.